This TCR beta chain was identified in a study of T cell responses to AZD1222 COVID-19 vaccine. Study results and caveats: Along spike, vaccine-associated CD4 TCRs were found throughout, with dominance at 160-218 and 743-854.

In the case of this clone: As yet, its antigen is unknown.

This CDR3 comprises 15 residues. Germline V gene sequence: CDR1 SGHRS, CDR2 YFSETQ. V was clipped by 4 bases and J by 7 bases; unmatched bases: 9. Sequencing was performed with immunoSEQ multiplex PCR; in TCRdb, only in-frame clones are kept and a portion is missing. The sample lists some 99,000 clones; approximately 86% were seen once. This receptor was identified in an adult in good health. This specimen consisted of peripheral blood, obtained on day 0 of AZD1222 vaccination. The gene calls are TRBV5-1 and TRBJ1-4; 8 nucleotides match TRBD1. CDR3 sequence: CASSATGAGGEKLFF. CDR3 nucleotides: TGCGCCAGCAGCGCGACAGGGGCGGGGGGTGAAAAACTGTTTTTT.